One sample yielded the 30 T cell receptor beta chains listed below, sequenced in a study of cytomegalovirus exposure and HLA in healthy donors. The PCR used 60 Vbeta and 13 Jbeta primers. The table came from immunoSEQ multiplex PCR; TCRdb's copy has only in-frame clones and leaves some out. This sample has about 230,000 clones, with about 85% found just once. Source material: PBMCs. These receptors were collected from a human donor in good health.

The chain recombines TRBV19 with TRBJ1-5; D gene unclear. From germline, CDR1 is LNHDA and CDR2 SQIVND (reference sequence). V was pared by 4 bases and J by 3 bases, with 7 bases between. This CDR3 spans 13 amino acids. CDR3 amino acids: CASSTGPNQPQHF. For the CDR3, the DNA is TGTGCCAGTAGTACTGGGCCCAATCAGCCCCAGCATTTT.

The chain is built from TRBV7-9 and TRBJ2-5; weak D call: TRBD2 (6 bases). V lost 1 base and J 1 base, leaving 7 bases between the germline ends. This CDR3 is 14 amino acids long. CDR1 and CDR2 (germline): SEHNR, FQNEAQ (reference sequence). Written as DNA, the CDR3 is TGTGCCAGCAGCTTAGGAGCGGGCCAAGAGACCCAGTACTTC. As protein: CASSLGAGQETQYF.

The chain is built from TRBV11-2 and TRBJ2-7; 7 nucleotides align to TRBD1. This CDR3 is built from 16 residues. Trimming at V came to 4 bases and at J to 2 bases, leaving 11 bases not matched to a gene. In germline, CDR1 is SGHAT, CDR2 FQNNGV. CDR3 in DNA: TGTGCCAGCAGCTCAAACACAGGGGTTAGGACCTACGAGCAGTACTTC. Amino acid sequence: CASSSNTGVRTYEQYF.

CDR3 protein: CATSRVRGLNQPQHF. Here the CDR3 DNA reads TGTGCCACCAGCAGAGTACGAGGGCTCAATCAGCCCCAGCATTTT. The chain combines TRBV15 with TRBJ1-5; no definite D call. V lost 1 base, J lost 3 bases, and 10 bases lay in between. This CDR3 is built from 15 residues. Germline V CDR1 and CDR2: LNHNV, YYDKDF (reference sequence).

The genes are TRBV6-1 and TRBJ1-1, with a possible D match to TRBD1 (5 bases). The CDR3 has 15 residues. Germline V gives CDR1 MNHNS, CDR2 SASEGT. Trimming removed 5 bases at V and 6 bases at J, with 19 bases between. CDR3 sequence: CASSLMTVINPEAFF. CDR3 sequence (DNA): TGTGCCAGCAGTTTAATGACAGTGATAAATCCTGAAGCTTTCTTT.

Here the CDR3 DNA reads TGTGCCAGCAGTTATTCCCCCGGGACAGGCTACGAGCAGTACTTC. Its translation: CASSYSPGTGYEQYF. The V gene is TRBV28, the J gene TRBJ2-7, with 8 bases that match TRBD1. Germline loops: CDR1 MDHEN, CDR2 SYDVKM. Trimming took 4 bases from V and 3 from J; bases not matched to a gene: 8. This CDR3 is built from 15 residues.

The rearrangement links TRBV25-1 to TRBJ1-5; D gene ambiguous. Deletions cut 1 base from V and 0 bases from J, with 7 bases between. Looked up from germline, CDR1 is MGHDK and CDR2 is SYGVNS. This CDR3 region has 15 residues. DNA for the CDR3: TGTGCCAGCAGTGAATCGGGTGTTAGCAATCAGCCCCAGCATTTT. Translating it yields CASSESGVSNQPQHF.

The V call is TRBV5-4, the J call TRBJ2-7; 7 bases fit TRBD1. Per the germline V gene, CDR1 is SGHNT and CDR2 is YYREEE (reference sequence). The CDR3 consists of 14 residues. V gave up 3 bases and J gave up 3 bases; unmatched junction bases: 6. The CDR3 DNA sequence: TGTGCCAGCAGCTCCCCTCGGGACAGCTACGAGCAGTACTTC. Encoded protein: CASSSPRDSYEQYF.

V usage is TRBV21-1 and J usage is TRBJ2-7; no DNA check was done on the table's D call, TRBD1. TRBV21-1 is recorded as a pseudogene. The CDR3 covers 12 residues. CDR3: CASSKSGREQYF. CDR3 coding DNA: TGTGCCAGCAGCAAAAGTGGGCGCGAGCAGTACTTC.

The chain joins TRBV19 to TRBJ1-3; D unresolved. This CDR3 has 13 amino acids. Trimming removed 7 bases from V and 2 bases from J, with 9 bases in between. Per germline, CDR1 LNHDA and CDR2 SQIVND (reference sequence). Here the CDR3 reads CASNGFAGNTIYF. The DNA for the CDR3 is TGTGCCAGTAACGGGTTTGCTGGAAACACCATATATTTT.

This chain links TRBV21-1 with TRBJ2-3; the D segment call TRBD2 is taken from the table without a DNA check. TRBV21-1 is classified as a pseudogene. This CDR3 has 18 amino acids. The CDR3 nucleotides read TGTGCCAGCAGCAAGATAGCGGGGGAACGCTATAGCACAGATACGCAGTATTTT. Protein: CASSKIAGERYSTDTQYF.

V usage is TRBV7-9 and J usage is TRBJ2-1; 7 positions agree with TRBD2. There are 16 residues in the CDR3. CDR1 and CDR2 from the germline V gene are SEHNR and FQNEAQ (reference sequence). V trimming: 1 base; J trimming: 0 bases; junction bases outside the gene matches: 3. The CDR3 DNA reads as TGTGCCAGCAGCTTAGTGGGCGGGAGCTCCTACAATGAGCAGTTCTTC. It specifies CASSLVGGSSYNEQFF.

The DNA of the CDR3 is TGTGCCAGCAGCGTAGCCCCCGGACAGGGGGAATACTACGAGCAGTACTTC. Protein sequence: CASSVAPGQGEYYEQYF. J is TRBJ2-7 and V is TRBV9, with 10 nucleotides matching TRBD1. The CDR3 contains 17 residues. The trim removed 0 bases at V and 3 bases at J, leaving 9 bases unmatched. Germline values: CDR1 SGDLS, CDR2 YYNGEE.

This chain connects TRBV9 to TRBJ2-1; tentative D call: TRBD1 (7 bases). The CDR3 length is 17 residues. Germline assignment: CDR1 SGDLS and CDR2 YYNGEE. Trimming stripped 0 bases from V and 8 bases from J, with 21 bases between. As DNA, the CDR3 is TGTGCCAGCAGCGTAGGGCCCATCGGCAGGGGGGCGGATGAGCAGTTCTTC. As protein: CASSVGPIGRGADEQFF.

The rearrangement joins TRBV19 to TRBJ2-3; D not resolved. The CDR3 spans 13 residues. The V end was cut by 5 bases, the J end by 6 bases, with 12 bases between. Germline V gene lookup returns CDR1 LNHDA and CDR2 SQIVND (reference sequence). CDR3 sequence (DNA): TGTGCCAGTAGTCTCCGCCCGGTGGATACGCAGTATTTT. This codes for CASSLRPVDTQYF.

In nucleotides, the CDR3 is TGTGCCAGCAGCCCAGGGTTGCGCCAGCCCCAGCATTTT. Protein: CASSPGLRQPQHF. The genes are TRBV6-5 and TRBJ1-5; D is perhaps TRBD1 (5 bases). This CDR3 has 13 residues. The ends were cut back, 6 bases at V and 7 bases at J, with 13 bases in the middle. Germline CDR1 MNHEY, CDR2 SVGAGI.

This clone was seen a handful of times. The rearrangement uses TRBV29-1 and TRBJ1-2; 8 nucleotides align to TRBD1. This CDR3 is built from 12 residues. V trimming: 6 bases; J trimming: 8 bases; junction bases outside the gene matches: 8. CDR1 is SQVTM, CDR2 ANQGSEA, per germline. CDR3: CSVARGREGYTF. The CDR3 nucleotides are TGCAGCGTCGCCAGGGGGCGCGAAGGCTACACCTTC. The full variable domain, with the rest looked up from reference TRBV29-1 and TRBJ1-2, is SAVISQKPSRDICQRGTSLTIQCQVDSQVTMMFWYRQQPGQSLTLIATANQGSEATYESGFVIDKFPISRPNLTFSTLTVSNMSPEDSSIYLCSVARGREGYTFGSGTRLTVV.

The chain employs TRBV7-8 and TRBJ2-7; TRBD1 matches at 8 bases. J was trimmed by 5 bases and V by 5 bases; bases with no gene match: 8. Germline loops: CDR1 SGHVS, CDR2 FQNEAQ. This CDR3 contains 14 residues. In DNA form, the CDR3 reads TGTGCCAGCAGCCCCTGGACAGGGTCCCACGAGCAGTACTTC. This encodes CASSPWTGSHEQYF. Based on the CDR3 plus reference TRBV7-8 and TRBJ2-7, the full variable domain is GAGVSQSPRYKVAKRGQDVALRCDPISGHVSLFWYQQALGQGPEFLTYFQNEAQLDKSGLPSDRFFAERPEGSVSTLKIQRTQQEDSAVYLCASSPWTGSHEQYFGPGTRLTVT.

The V and J genes are TRBV10-3 and TRBJ2-2; unclear D gene. Germline assignment: CDR1 ENHRY and CDR2 SYGVKD. Trimming left V 4 bases short and J 1 base short, with 7 bases between. The CDR3 totals 14 residues. CDR3 sequence (DNA): TGTGCCATCAGTGTTGGGCAGAACACCGGGGAGCTGTTTTTT. Protein product: CAISVGQNTGELFF.

The chain employs TRBV2 and TRBJ2-7; 9 nucleotides agree with TRBD2. The CDR3 length is 14 residues. V dropped 4 bases and J dropped 1; count of bases not matched to a gene: 2. The germline gives CDR1 SNHLY, CDR2 FYNNEI. The CDR3 region is CASSGSGRSYEQYF. In nucleotides, the CDR3 is TGTGCCAGCAGTGGGAGCGGGAGGTCCTACGAGCAGTACTTC.

This clone showed up just once. This chain links TRBV6-5 with TRBJ2-2; possible D gene TRBD1, 6 bases. The V end was cut by 3 bases, the J end by 6 bases, with 14 bases between. The CDR3 runs to 15 residues. Germline loops: CDR1 MNHEY, CDR2 SVGAGI. CDR3 sequence reads: CASSYQQGLSGELFF. DNA of the CDR3: TGTGCCAGCAGTTATCAACAGGGTCTCTCCGGGGAGCTGTTTTTT.

This clone occurred once. The genes are TRBV5-4 and TRBJ1-1; maybe TRBD1 (6 bases). Between the trimmed V and J ends, which lost 5 bases and 3 bases, there was a span of 14 bases. Germline loops: CDR1 SGHNT, CDR2 YYREEE (reference sequence). The CDR3 is made up of 14 amino acids. CDR3 in DNA: TGTGCCAGCAGGCCCAGGGGCGCTTACACTGAAGCTTTCTTT. Residues: CASRPRGAYTEAFF.

The V call is TRBV14, the J call TRBJ2-1; D possibly corresponds to TRBD2 (5 bases). Per germline, CDR1 SGHDN and CDR2 FVKESK. The CDR3 runs 15 residues. V was pared by 1 base and J by 8 bases, with 15 bases between. The CDR3 region has the DNA TGTGCCAGCAGCCAAGGGAGGCCCCCGGCGGATGAGCAGTTCTTC. It encodes CASSQGRPPADEQFF.

This clone is a singleton in its sample. The V and J genes are TRBV7-9 and TRBJ2-2, with D possibly being TRBD1 (6 bases). Germline V gene data show CDR1 as SEHNR and CDR2 as FQNEAQ (reference sequence). This CDR3 has 12 residues. The CDR3 sequence is CSVQGSTGELFF. The CDR3, as DNA: TGTTCCGTACAGGGAAGTACCGGGGAGCTGTTTTTT.

The V and J genes are TRBV19 and TRBJ2-1; D remains ambiguous. Trimming shortened V by 3 bases and J by 3 bases, and 9 bases separated the two germline ends. Germline CDR1 LNHDA, CDR2 SQIVND (reference sequence). The CDR3 contains 14 residues. The CDR3 DNA follows: TGTGCCAGTAGTATCAAGCACAGCTACAATGAGCAGTTCTTC. Its protein product is CASSIKHSYNEQFF. Looking up the rest from reference TRBV19 and TRBJ2-1 gives the full variable domain: DGGITQSPKYLFRKEGQNVTLSCEQNLNHDAMYWYRQDPGQGLRLIYYSQIVNDFQKGDIAEGYSVSREKKESFPLTVTSAQKNPTAFYLCASSIKHSYNEQFFGPGTRLTVL.

The rearrangement joins TRBV6-5 to TRBJ2-6; no definite D call. The CDR3 has 15 amino acids. V lost 6 bases, J lost 3 bases, and 12 bases lay in between. The germline gives CDR1 MNHEY, CDR2 SVGAGI. CDR3 bases: TGTGCCAGCAGCTATTTACCAGGTGGGGCCAACGTCCTGACTTTC. It encodes CASSYLPGGANVLTF.

The chain joins TRBV28 to TRBJ1-1; 8 nucleotides align to TRBD1. V trimming: 5 bases; J trimming: 10 bases; junction bases outside the gene matches: 12. Germline loops: CDR1 MDHEN, CDR2 SYDVKM. The CDR3 covers 14 residues. CDR3 sequence reads: CASSTTTGTGAAFF. The CDR3 DNA sequence: TGTGCCAGCAGTACCACCACCGGGACAGGTGCAGCTTTCTTT.

J is TRBJ2-1 and V is TRBV28; 7 bases line up with TRBD2. This CDR3 contains 16 residues. The germline V gene has CDR1 MDHEN and CDR2 SYDVKM. V was clipped by 6 bases and J by 2 bases; unmatched bases: 10. The CDR3 DNA reads as TGTGCCAGCAGGCCCACTTCCGGGACTACCTACAATGAGCAGTTCTTC. It is translated as CASRPTSGTTYNEQFF.

The chain employs TRBV5-1 and TRBJ2-1; 7 positions agree with TRBD2. V lost 3 bases, J lost 8 bases, and 8 bases stayed unmatched. There are 14 residues in the CDR3. The germline V gene encodes CDR1 SGHRS and CDR2 YFSETQ. The CDR3 reads CASSSWTREDEQFF. Here the CDR3 DNA reads TGCGCCAGCAGCTCCTGGACTAGGGAGGATGAGCAGTTCTTC.

This chain connects TRBV19 to TRBJ1-1; 9 positions agree with TRBD1. The germline V gene encodes CDR1 LNHDA and CDR2 SQIVND (reference sequence). This CDR3 comprises 12 residues. With V trimmed by 3 bases and J by 8 bases, 1 base remained unmatched. The CDR3 sequence: CASSIGQGEAFF. In DNA, the CDR3 is TGTGCCAGTAGTATCGGACAGGGGGAAGCTTTCTTT.